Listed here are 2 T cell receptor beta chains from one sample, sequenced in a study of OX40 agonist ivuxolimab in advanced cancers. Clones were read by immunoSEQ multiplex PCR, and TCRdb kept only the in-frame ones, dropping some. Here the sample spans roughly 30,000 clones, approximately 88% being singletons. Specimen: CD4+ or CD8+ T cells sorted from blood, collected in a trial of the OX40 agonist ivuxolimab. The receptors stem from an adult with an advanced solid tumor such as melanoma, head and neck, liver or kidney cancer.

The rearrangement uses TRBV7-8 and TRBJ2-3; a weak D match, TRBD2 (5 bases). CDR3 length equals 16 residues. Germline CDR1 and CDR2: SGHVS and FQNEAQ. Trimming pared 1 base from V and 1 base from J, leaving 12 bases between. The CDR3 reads CASSLGGDYRTDTQYF. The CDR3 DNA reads TGTGCCAGCAGCTTAGGGGGTGACTACCGCACAGATACGCAGTATTTT. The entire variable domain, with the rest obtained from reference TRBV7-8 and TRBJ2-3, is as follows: GAGVSQSPRYKVAKRGQDVALRCDPISGHVSLFWYQQALGQGPEFLTYFQNEAQLDKSGLPSDRFFAERPEGSVSTLKIQRTQQEDSAVYLCASSLGGDYRTDTQYFGPGTRLTVL.

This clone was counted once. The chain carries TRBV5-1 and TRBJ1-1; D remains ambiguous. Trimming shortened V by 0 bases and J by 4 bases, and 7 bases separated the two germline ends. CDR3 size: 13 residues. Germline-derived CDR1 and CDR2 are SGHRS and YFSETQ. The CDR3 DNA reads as TGCGCCAGCAGCTTGGGGGCAGCCACTGAAGCTTTCTTT. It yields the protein CASSLGAATEAFF.